The 20 T cell receptor beta chains listed next were all sequenced from one sample in a study of T cell repertoires in cytomegalovirus infection. TCRdb processed the reads anew with MiXCR; each CDR3 protein has one entry. The sample includes just over 450,000 distinct CDR3 sequences, under 45% of them seen just once. Antigen specificity for these receptors is unknown. The input for sequencing was cultured PBMCs, taken from culture after CMV antigen stimulation. The receptors were gathered from a human donor in good health (CMV status not recorded). Some clones in this sample may be carry-over from other donors' samples.

This clonotype was counted between two and nine times. The chain combines TRBV7-2 with TRBJ1-1; D is unresolved. The V and J ends lost 1 base and 8 bases respectively, with 5 bases between them. The CDR3 is made up of 11 amino acids. CDR1 and CDR2 from the germline V gene are SGHTA and FQGNSA. The CDR3 region is CASSLVAEAFF. Here the CDR3 DNA reads TGTGCCAGCAGCTTAGTGGCGGAAGCTTTCTTT.

The chain is built from TRBV10-1 and TRBJ1-2, with 7 bases aligning to TRBD1. Germline trimming cut 7 bases from V and 7 bases from J; bases unmatched to any gene: 15. In germline, CDR1 is WNHNN, CDR2 SYGVQD (reference sequence). The CDR3 covers 15 residues. The CDR3 loop is CASNGTGVCWLGYTF. In DNA form, the CDR3 reads TGCGCCAGCAACGGAACAGGGGTCTGCTGGCTTGGCTACACCTTC.

V and J are TRBV28 and TRBJ1-1; D is ambiguous. The CDR3 contains 16 residues. V lost 6 bases to trimming and J lost 3 bases, with 20 bases between them. Germline lookup yields CDR1 MDHEN and CDR2 SYDVKM. CDR3 in DNA: TGTGCCAGCAGCCCCGGGTGGGGTGTCGTATACACTGAAGCTTTCTTT. Protein: CASSPGWGVVYTEAFF.

The chain carries TRBV4-3 and TRBJ2-7, with D perhaps TRBD1 or TRBD2 (5 bases each). CDR1 and CDR2 (germline): LGHNA, YSLEER. Trimming left V 1 base short and J 2 bases short, with 12 bases between. The CDR3 is made up of 15 amino acids. CDR3 in amino acids: CASSQGRGPTYEQYF. The DNA of the CDR3 is TGCGCCAGCAGCCAAGGTAGGGGACCAACCTACGAGCAGTACTTC.

The rearrangement uses TRBV4-3 and TRBJ2-7, with TRBD2 identical over 7 bases. J lost 2 bases, V lost 1 base, and 8 bases had no gene match. The CDR3 is 16 residues long. The germline CDR1 and CDR2 sequences are LGHNA and YSLEER. Written as DNA, the CDR3 is TGCGCCAGCAGCCAAGGTCGTGGCGGGAGCCCCTACGAGCAGTACTTC. It encodes CASSQGRGGSPYEQYF.

The chain recombines TRBV7-2 with TRBJ1-6; D possibly corresponds to TRBD1 (6 bases). The germline V gene encodes CDR1 SGHTA and CDR2 FQGNSA. This CDR3 is 15 amino acids long. The germline V and J ends were trimmed by 1 base and 9 bases, with 13 bases remaining between them. The CDR3 region is CASSLGGAQGSPLHF. As DNA, the CDR3 is TGTGCCAGCAGCTTAGGGGGGGCGCAGGGTTCACCCCTCCACTTT.

The chain has TRBV11-3 and TRBJ2-3; D not resolved. Germline CDR1 is SGHNT and CDR2 is YENEEA. Between the trimmed V and J ends, which lost 0 bases and 10 bases, there was a span of 17 bases. The CDR3 extends over 15 amino acids. The CDR3 loop is CASSLDPSGHPPQYF. The CDR3 DNA sequence: TGTGCCAGCAGCTTAGATCCTAGTGGGCATCCTCCGCAGTATTTT.

The chain links TRBV7-8 to TRBJ2-1; 7 positions match TRBD2. The CDR3 loop spans 18 amino acids. V shed 2 bases, J shed 3 bases, and the junction held 13 bases outside the gene matches. Germline assignment: CDR1 SGHVS and CDR2 FQNEAQ. The CDR3 sequence is CASSLLGRAPSNYNEQFF. The CDR3 DNA reads TGTGCCAGCAGCTTATTGGGGAGGGCCCCAAGTAACTACAATGAGCAGTTCTTC.

This clonotype has a handful of counts. The chain is built from TRBV6-5 and TRBJ2-1; TRBD2 aligns across 8 bases. The CDR3 contains 16 residues. After removal of 2 bases from V and 4 bases from J, the junction contained 7 bases not matched to a gene. Germline CDR1 reads MNHEY; CDR2 reads SVGAGI. Here the CDR3 reads CASSYAASGLYNEQFF. The CDR3 coding sequence is TGTGCCAGCAGTTACGCGGCTAGCGGGTTGTACAATGAGCAGTTCTTC.

This clonotype was detected a few times. This sequence joins TRBV4-2 and TRBJ1-5; TRBD1 might be the D (5 bases). Trimming removed 0 bases at V and 6 bases at J, with 6 bases between. This CDR3 region has 13 residues. Germline CDR1 LGHNA, CDR2 YNFKEQ. The CDR3 protein is CASSQDGGQPQHF. The CDR3 bases are TGTGCCAGCAGCCAAGACGGGGGTCAGCCCCAGCATTTT.

This clonotype was seen a few times. The CDR3 spells CASSPGGGGADTQYF. The CDR3 nucleotides are TGTGCCAGCAGCCCCGGTGGCGGGGGGGCAGATACGCAGTATTTT. The chain employs TRBV12-3 or TRBV12-4 and TRBJ2-3, with 9 bases identical to TRBD2. The CDR3 length is 15 residues. Trimming at V came to 6 bases and at J to 4 bases, leaving 8 bases not matched to a gene.

V and J are TRBV20-1 and TRBJ1-6, with D uncertain. Between the trimmed V and J ends, which lost 2 bases and 7 bases, there was a span of 18 bases. CDR3 length equals 16 residues. Germline V lookup: CDR1 DFQATT, CDR2 SNEGSKA (reference sequence). The CDR3 reads CSARSIRSSANSPLHF. CDR3 sequence (DNA): TGCAGTGCTAGAAGCATTAGGTCCTCGGCCAATTCACCCCTCCACTTT.

There are a few counts of this clonotype. The V call is TRBV6-1, the J call TRBJ2-1, with D tentatively TRBD1 (6 bases). The V and J ends lost 7 bases and 1 base respectively, with 14 bases between them. This CDR3 comprises 15 residues. CDR1 and CDR2 from the germline V gene are MNHNS and SASEGT. The CDR3 sequence is CASTPDRPSYNEQFF. The CDR3 bases are TGTGCCAGCACCCCGGACAGACCATCCTACAATGAGCAGTTCTTC.

The table lists this clonotype with a count of one. The chain has TRBV6-6 and TRBJ1-6; 8 bases line up with TRBD1. V was pared by 5 bases and J by 10 bases, with 7 bases of the junction left unmatched. The CDR3 covers 14 residues. Germline V gene sequence: CDR1 MNHNY, CDR2 SVGAGI (reference sequence). Written as DNA, the CDR3 is TGTGCCAGCAGTCGCGGGACAGGTTGGTCACCCCTCCACTTT. Its protein product is CASSRGTGWSPLHF.

The table lists this clonotype with a few counts. The chain links TRBV28 to TRBJ2-3, with unresolved D. CDR1 and CDR2 from the germline V gene are MDHEN and SYDVKM. Trimming cost V 7 bases and J 2 bases, with 1 base left between them. This CDR3 contains 10 residues. The CDR3 sequence: CASNTDTQYF. The CDR3 DNA follows: TGTGCCAGCAACACAGATACGCAGTATTTT.

The gene calls are TRBV20-1 and TRBJ2-1, with D possibly being TRBD2 (6 bases). Germline CDR1 DFQATT, CDR2 SNEGSKA (reference sequence). The CDR3 totals 16 residues. Trimming cost V 0 bases and J 2 bases, with 14 bases left between them. The CDR3 DNA is TGCAGTGCTAGAGACCCCGGGACTCATACCTACAATGAGCAGTTCTTC. As protein: CSARDPGTHTYNEQFF.

The chain links TRBV19 to TRBJ2-3; tentatively, D is TRBD1 or TRBD2 (5 bases each). CDR1 and CDR2 from the germline V gene are LNHDA and SQIVND (reference sequence). The germline V and J ends were trimmed by 8 bases and 5 bases, with 14 bases remaining between them. CDR3 length: 13 residues. As DNA, the CDR3 is TGTGCCAGTGGTACGGGGCCTAGAGATACGCAGTATTTT. Its translation is CASGTGPRDTQYF.

The rearrangement joins TRBV4-1 to TRBJ2-3, with 10 bases identical to TRBD2. CDR3 size: 16 residues. CDR1 MGHRA and CDR2 YSYEKL come from the germline V gene. V was pared by 1 base and J by 4 bases, with 5 bases of the junction left unmatched. CDR3 region: CASSQVTGLAADTQYF. CDR3 sequence (DNA): TGCGCCAGCAGCCAAGTGACTGGACTAGCGGCAGATACGCAGTATTTT.

This sequence joins TRBV19 and TRBJ2-1; 7 positions match TRBD2. This CDR3 has 16 residues. Germline V gene data show CDR1 as LNHDA and CDR2 as SQIVND (reference sequence). After removal of 8 bases from V and 6 bases from J, the junction contained 16 bases not matched to a gene. CDR3 sequence reads: CASCAGGHGGGNEQFF. As DNA, the CDR3 is TGTGCCAGTTGCGCCGGAGGCCATGGGGGGGGCAATGAGCAGTTCTTC. Complete variable domain (other parts from reference TRBV19 and TRBJ2-1): DGGITQSPKYLFRKEGQNVTLSCEQNLNHDAMYWYRQDPGQGLRLIYYSQIVNDFQKGDIAEGYSVSREKKESFPLTVTSAQKNPTAFYLCASCAGGHGGGNEQFFGPGTRLTVL.

V gene TRBV6-5 combines with J gene TRBJ2-3; D possibly corresponds to TRBD1 (6 bases). Trimming left V 6 bases short and J 5 bases short, with 21 bases between. CDR1 and CDR2 (germline): MNHEY, SVGAGI. CDR3 size: 16 residues. Here the CDR3 DNA reads TGTGCCAGCAGAGTAATCCAGGGGATACAGAGAGATACGCAGTATTTT. Encoded protein: CASRVIQGIQRDTQYF.